Presented here are 21 T cell receptor beta chains from one specimen sequenced in a study of blood T cell repertoires in COVID-19. Profiled with immunoSEQ multiplex PCR; TCRdb holds only in-frame clones, not every one. The data show approximately 140,000 clones, approximately 84% seen once. Sequencing used PBMCs or T cells enriched from blood (not recorded which). These TCRs come from a woman aged 50 to 65 with acute COVID-19.

This chain links TRBV19 with TRBJ2-7; TRBD2 is a possible D gene (5 bases). Germline values: CDR1 LNHDA, CDR2 SQIVND (reference sequence). V lost 5 bases to trimming and J lost 4 bases, with 6 bases between them. This CDR3 is 11 amino acids long. The CDR3 loop reads CASSRGYEQYF. CDR3 sequence (DNA): TGTGCCAGTAGTCGGGGTTACGAGCAGTACTTC.

This clone was recorded only once. DNA for the CDR3: TGTGCCAGCACCACGACAGACGAGAGACAGGGGGACCCCTACGAGCAGTACTTC. Its translation: CASTTTDERQGDPYEQYF. This rearrangement joins TRBV28 to TRBJ2-7, with 9 bases identical to TRBD1. CDR1 and CDR2 from the germline V gene are MDHEN and SYDVKM. The CDR3 covers 18 residues. J gave up 2 bases and V 7 bases, and 18 bases lay outside the gene matches.

This clone was recorded once. V usage is TRBV5-1 and J usage is TRBJ2-1, with 8 bases identical to TRBD1. The CDR3 is 14 residues long. Per the germline V gene, CDR1 is SGHRS and CDR2 is YFSETQ. J lost 10 bases, V lost 4 bases, and 10 bases had no gene match. CDR3 in DNA: TGCGCCAGCAGCCCACTTCAGGGGGCGTGGGAGCAGTTCTTC. It specifies CASSPLQGAWEQFF.

This chain links TRBV11-3 with TRBJ2-1, with 8 bases lining up with TRBD2. Looked up from germline, CDR1 is SGHNT and CDR2 is YENEEA. J gave up 1 base and V 1 base, and 0 bases lay outside the gene matches. This CDR3 spans 15 amino acids. The CDR3 nucleotides read TGTGCCAGCAGCTTAGTAGCGGGATCCTACAATGAGCAGTTCTTC. Residues: CASSLVAGSYNEQFF.

The chain employs TRBV20-1 and TRBJ2-1, with 10 bases lining up with TRBD2. The CDR3 is 15 amino acids. Germline V lookup: CDR1 DFQATT, CDR2 SNEGSKA (reference sequence). After removal of 3 bases from V and 5 bases from J, the junction contained 7 bases not matched to a gene. This chain's CDR3 is CSASILAGVNNEQFF. CDR3 coding DNA: TGCAGTGCTAGTATCCTAGCGGGAGTTAACAATGAGCAGTTCTTC.

The chain recombines TRBV7-2 with TRBJ2-5, with TRBD2 matching over 7 bases. This CDR3 contains 15 residues. The junction had 6 bases not matched to a gene; V was cut back by 4 bases and J by 1 base. Germline assignment: CDR1 SGHTA and CDR2 FQGNSA. DNA of the CDR3: TGTGCCAGCAGCTCGCGGGGGAGGGCCCAAGAGACCCAGTACTTC. Its translation is CASSSRGRAQETQYF.

V gene TRBV21-1 combines with J gene TRBJ2-2; TRBD1, the table's D call, lacks a check against the DNA. TRBV21-1 is listed as a pseudogene. The CDR3 is 18 residues long. The CDR3 region has the DNA TGTGCCAGCAGCAACCATGGGACACTAAAAAACCAAACCGGGGAGCTGTTTTTT. This codes for CASSNHGTLKNQTGELFF.

The chain carries TRBV5-1 and TRBJ1-4; D unclear. V lost 0 bases and J 7 bases, leaving 13 bases between the germline ends. Looked up from germline, CDR1 is SGHRS and CDR2 is YFSETQ. This CDR3 has 15 amino acids. CDR3 DNA sequence: TGCGCCAGCAGCTTGGCCCCCCTCAGCGGTGAAAAACTGTTTTTT. This codes for CASSLAPLSGEKLFF.

This clone showed up just once. The rearrangement joins TRBV24-1 to TRBJ1-4; D is uncertain. The length of the CDR3 is 12 residues. Germline V gene lookup returns CDR1 KGHDR and CDR2 SFDVKD. Trimming took 2 bases from V and 8 from J, leaving 5 bases between them. The CDR3 reads CATSDSSEKLFF. The CDR3 DNA is TGTGCCACCAGTGATTCCTCGGAAAAACTGTTTTTT.

The chain couples TRBV27 to TRBJ1-1; 9 bases align to TRBD1. Per the germline V gene, CDR1 is MNHEY and CDR2 is SMNVEV (reference sequence). The V gene end was trimmed by 8 bases and the J gene end by 4 bases; junction bases not matched to a gene: 5. This CDR3 is built from 13 residues. This CDR3 reads CASGQGMGTEAFF. CDR3 DNA: TGTGCCAGCGGACAGGGGATGGGCACTGAAGCTTTCTTT.

The chain carries TRBV19 and TRBJ1-5; perhaps TRBD1 as D (6 bases). Trimming left V 3 bases short and J 5 bases short, with 20 bases between. CDR1 and CDR2 (germline): LNHDA, SQIVND (reference sequence). The CDR3 is made up of 17 amino acids. The CDR3 region has the DNA TGTGCCAGTAGTATCATAGGGTTCACAGGGTCGCATCAGCCCCAGCATTTT. Its translation is CASSIIGFTGSHQPQHF.

This chain uses TRBV3-1 (or the pseudogene TRBV3-2) with TRBJ2-1; D may be TRBD2 (6 bases). Trimming shortened V by 0 bases and J by 7 bases, and 16 bases separated the two germline ends. Germline CDR1 reads LGHDT; CDR2 reads YNNKEL (reference sequence). The CDR3 loop spans 16 amino acids. The DNA of the CDR3 is TGTGCCAGCAGCCAAGAGGGGGGAGATACCCGGAATGAGCAGTTCTTC. Translated: CASSQEGGDTRNEQFF.

The genes are TRBV30 and TRBJ1-3, with 12 bases that match TRBD1. The germline CDR1 and CDR2 sequences are GTSNPN and SVGIG (reference sequence). J was trimmed by 0 bases and V by 7 bases; bases with no gene match: 7. This CDR3 spans 16 amino acids. The CDR3 DNA reads as TGTGCCTCCGGGACAGGGGGCCTTCTCTCTGGAAACACCATATATTTT. Translated, it gives CASGTGGLLSGNTIYF.

V and J are TRBV10-3 and TRBJ1-1, with D unclear. The V end lost 3 bases, the J end lost 0 bases, and 8 bases lay between the germline ends. Germline-derived CDR1 and CDR2 are ENHRY and SYGVKD. The CDR3 length is 14 residues. DNA for the CDR3: TGTGCCATCAGTGATAGGGAGATGAACACTGAAGCTTTCTTT. Its protein is CAISDREMNTEAFF.

The V and J genes are TRBV27 and TRBJ2-7; 14 nucleotides align to TRBD2. CDR3 size: 16 residues. J lost 6 bases, V lost 5 bases, and 9 bases had no gene match. Germline CDR1 reads MNHEY; CDR2 reads SMNVEV (reference sequence). For the CDR3, the DNA is TGTGCCAGCAGTAGGGGGACTAGCGGGAGTGTCCCCGAGCAGTACTTC. Encoded protein: CASSRGTSGSVPEQYF.

The chain has TRBV6-5 and TRBJ1-5, with TRBD1 matching 7 bases. Germline V gene data show CDR1 as MNHEY and CDR2 as SVGAGI. The CDR3 contains 15 residues. The J segment lost 1 base and the V segment lost 5 bases, leaving 5 bases of the junction unmatched. CDR3 nucleotide sequence: TGTGCCAGCAGTCCAAGACAGGGCAGCAATCAGCCCCAGCATTTT. Protein sequence: CASSPRQGSNQPQHF.

The CDR3 loop is CASFHRETHTEAFF. DNA for the CDR3: TGTGCCAGCTTCCACAGGGAAACGCACACTGAAGCTTTCTTT. The rearrangement links TRBV6-5 to TRBJ1-1; D might be TRBD1 (6 bases). CDR1 and CDR2 from the germline V gene are MNHEY and SVGAGI. Trimming removed 8 bases from V and 3 bases from J, with 16 bases in between. The CDR3 has 14 amino acids.

This clone has a single count. V gene TRBV5-1 combines with J gene TRBJ2-1; TRBD1 aligns across 10 bases. CDR1 is SGHRS, CDR2 YFSETQ, per germline. The CDR3 loop spans 15 amino acids. The J segment lost 1 base and the V segment lost 4 bases, leaving 2 bases of the junction unmatched. The CDR3 loop reads CASSRDRGSYNEQFF. The CDR3 DNA sequence: TGCGCCAGCAGCCGGGACAGGGGATCCTACAATGAGCAGTTCTTC.

The chain joins TRBV24-1 to TRBJ2-5, with D tentatively TRBD2 (6 bases). Trimming cost V 5 bases and J 5 bases, with 8 bases left between them. Germline CDR1 and CDR2: KGHDR and SFDVKD. The CDR3 loop spans 12 amino acids. This chain's CDR3 is CATSAGEETQYF. The CDR3 DNA follows: TGTGCCACCAGTGCGGGAGAGGAGACCCAGTACTTC.

The J gene is TRBJ2-2, the V gene TRBV24-1, with D possibly matching TRBD2 (5 bases). Trimming stripped 4 bases from V and 4 bases from J, with 15 bases between. The germline CDR1 and CDR2 sequences are KGHDR and SFDVKD. The CDR3 runs 16 residues. CDR3: CATSEKAGLRTGELFF. The CDR3 DNA reads TGTGCCACCAGTGAAAAGGCGGGTCTCCGCACCGGGGAGCTGTTTTTT.

The chain links TRBV11-3 to TRBJ1-1; 8 nucleotides line up with TRBD1. CDR1 SGHNT and CDR2 YENEEA come from the germline V gene. Unmatched junction bases numbered 3, after V lost 2 bases and J lost 1 base. The CDR3 totals 15 residues. The CDR3 DNA is TGTGCCAGCAGCTTACAGGGGGCTTCGAACACTGAAGCTTTCTTT. Encoded protein: CASSLQGASNTEAFF.